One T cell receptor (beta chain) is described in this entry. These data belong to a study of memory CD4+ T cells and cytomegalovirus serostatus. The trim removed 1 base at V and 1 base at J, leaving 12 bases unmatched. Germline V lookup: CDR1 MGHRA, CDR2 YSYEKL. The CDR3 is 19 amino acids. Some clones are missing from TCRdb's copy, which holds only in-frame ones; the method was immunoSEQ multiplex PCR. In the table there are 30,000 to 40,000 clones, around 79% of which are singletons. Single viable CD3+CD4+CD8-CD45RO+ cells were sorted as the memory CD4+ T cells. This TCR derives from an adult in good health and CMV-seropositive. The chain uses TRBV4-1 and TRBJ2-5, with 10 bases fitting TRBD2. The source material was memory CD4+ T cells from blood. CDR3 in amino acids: CASSQGSASGGRRQETQYF. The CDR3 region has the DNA TGCGCCAGCAGCCAAGGGTCGGCTAGCGGGGGCCGACGCCAAGAGACCCAGTACTTC.